This TCR beta chain was profiled in a study of blood T cell repertoires in COVID-19. In the study overall: Acute and convalescent COVID-19 specimens originated in the United States, Italy and Spain.

Clones were sequenced by immunoSEQ multiplex PCR, and TCRdb holds only the in-frame ones, with some missing. The table lists over 450,000 clones, roughly 89% of them singletons, with about 8.2% in the top ten. Germline loops: CDR1 GTSNPN, CDR2 SVGIG (reference sequence). Trimming stripped 2 bases from V and 4 bases from J, with 11 bases between. The CDR3 length is 13 residues. Patients of the Seattle cohort, enrolled during active infection, were followed longitudinally. This sequence joins TRBV30 and TRBJ2-5; D is unresolved. The sample taken for sequencing was peripheral blood. The receptor comes from a woman in her forties or fifties with COVID-19, enrolled during active disease. The CDR3 here is CAWSYSSRETQYF. The CDR3 nucleotides read TGTGCCTGGAGTTATAGCTCCCGAGAGACCCAGTACTTC.